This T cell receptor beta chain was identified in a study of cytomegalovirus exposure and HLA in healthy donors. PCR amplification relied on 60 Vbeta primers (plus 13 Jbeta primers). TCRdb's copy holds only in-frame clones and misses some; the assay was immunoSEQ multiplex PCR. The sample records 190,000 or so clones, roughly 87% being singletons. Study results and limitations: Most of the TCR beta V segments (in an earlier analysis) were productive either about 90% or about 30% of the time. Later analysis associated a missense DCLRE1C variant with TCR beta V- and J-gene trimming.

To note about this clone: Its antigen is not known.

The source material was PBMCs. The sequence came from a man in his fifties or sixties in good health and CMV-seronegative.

The CDR3 nucleotides are TGTGCCAGCAGTCCTTGGGGACTAGCGGAAAACACAGATACGCAGTATTTT. This gives the protein CASSPWGLAENTDTQYF. This sequence joins TRBV11-1 and TRBJ2-3; 11 nucleotides align to TRBD2. CDR3 size: 17 residues. Trimming cost V 6 bases and J 2 bases; bases outside gene matches: 10. CDR1 is SGHAT and CDR2 is FQDESV in the germline V gene (reference sequence).